This is a list of T cell receptor beta chains from one sample in a study of Ad26.COV2.S vaccination and SARS-CoV-2 variants. Using immunoSEQ multiplex PCR, the repertoire was profiled, and TCRdb retains in-frame clones only, with some absent. The sample contains approximately 410,000 clones, roughly 90% of which appear only once. Sequences were derived from peripheral blood, sampled in a trial of Ad26.COV2.S vaccine versus placebo. All receptors come from a person aged 18 to 59 who received the Ad26.COV2.S COVID-19 vaccine or a placebo. The CDR3 runs from the conserved cysteine through the conserved F or W. D genes are given only for firm matches. Clone size is stated in some rows and not others, as once, few, many or a class when expanded.

TGTGCCAGTAGGCTCCAGAACACCGGGGAGCTGTTTTTT | CASRLQNTGELFF | NA | TRBJ2-2 | NA | TRBV19
TGTGCCAGCAGCTTAGCGGGCAGCCAAACGGCCTACGAGCAGTACTTC | CASSLAGSQTAYEQYF | NA | TRBJ2-7 | NA | TRBV7-2
TGTGCCAGCAGTTTGAACCTAGCGGGGGGCCCCTCCTACGAGCAGTACTTC | CASSLNLAGGPSYEQYF | NA | TRBJ2-7 | TRBD2 | TRBV28
TGTGCCAGCAGCCCGGGGGGGCCTAAGGAGACCCAGTACTTC | CASSPGGPKETQYF | NA | TRBJ2-5 | TRBD2 | TRBV5-4
TGTGCCAGCAGCTTAGTACAGGGCTCGCGGGAGCAGTACTTC | CASSLVQGSREQYF | once | TRBJ2-7 | NA | TRBV7-2
TGTGCCAGTAGTAACCCGGGACAGGGTTTAGGAGAGACCCAGTACTTC | CASSNPGQGLGETQYF | NA | TRBJ2-5 | TRBD1 | TRBV19
TGTGCCAGCAGCTTCCCGGGACAGGTGACCATGAACACTGAAGCTTTCTTT | CASSFPGQVTMNTEAFF | NA | TRBJ1-1 | TRBD1 | TRBV13
TGTGCCAGCAGTTTGTTACAGTCCTATGGCTACACCTTC | CASSLLQSYGYTF | NA | TRBJ1-2 | NA | TRBV28
TGTGCCAGCAGCACTAGACGGTTTGGGGGGGCGAACACCGGGGAGCTGTTTTTT | CASSTRRFGGANTGELFF | NA | TRBJ2-2 | TRBD2 | TRBV11-2
TGTGCCAGCAGTTATTCGAAAGGGCCAGACAATCAGCCCCAGCATTTT | CASSYSKGPDNQPQHF | NA | TRBJ1-5 | NA | TRBV6-9
TGTGCCAGCAGCTTCACTGGGAGGGGAAACACCATATATTTT | CASSFTGRGNTIYF | once | TRBJ1-3 | NA | TRBV5-4
TGTGCCAGCAGCTCTACAGGACTCTCTGGAAACACCATATATTTT | CASSSTGLSGNTIYF | NA | TRBJ1-3 | NA | TRBV7-3
TGTGCCTGGACCGACTCAGGTCGGAATTCACCCCTCCACTTT | CAWTDSGRNSPLHF | NA | TRBJ1-6 | NA | TRBV30
TGTGCCAGCAGCTTAATGGCAGTCGGGAACTATGGCTACACCTTC | CASSLMAVGNYGYTF | NA | TRBJ1-2 | NA | TRBV7-2
TGTGCCAGTAGTATAGATCACGGGGGCGGCCACAATGAGCAGTTCTTC | CASSIDHGGGHNEQFF | NA | TRBJ2-1 | NA | TRBV19
TGCGCCAGCAGCCGCCGACAGGGGGGGAACACTGAAGCTTTCTTT | CASSRRQGGNTEAFF | NA | TRBJ1-1 | TRBD1 | TRBV4-3
TGTGCCAGCGCCCAGGGGGGGGGAACAGGAACCTACAATGAGCAGTTCTTC | CASAQGGGTGTYNEQFF | NA | TRBJ2-1 | NA | TRBV28
TGCAGTGCTTCTAGACAGGCTAGCTACACCTTC | CSASRQASYTF | NA | TRBJ1-2 | NA | TRBV20-1
TGTGCCAGCAGTTCCACAGGGAGCGGTGGCTACACCTTC | CASSSTGSGGYTF | NA | TRBJ1-2 | NA | TRBV6-5
TGTGCCAGCAGCAAAGGAGGGACTAGTTTCCATCCAGATACGCAGTATTTT | CASSKGGTSFHPDTQYF | NA | TRBJ2-3 | NA | TRBV21-1
TGTGCCAGCAGTTCCCCAGGAGAGAAGTACTTC | CASSSPGEKYF | NA | TRBJ2-7 | NA | TRBV12-3/TRBV12-4
TGCGCCAGCAGCTTGGATGGGCGCGGAGATACGCAGTATTTT | CASSLDGRGDTQYF | NA | TRBJ2-3 | NA | TRBV5-1
TGCGCCAGCAGCTTGGACCAGGGGGCCGGAGAGACCCAGTACTTC | CASSLDQGAGETQYF | NA | TRBJ2-5 | TRBD1 | TRBV5-1
TGTGCCAGCAGCAACCGACGGGACAGCTTGGGCTACACCTTC | CASSNRRDSLGYTF | NA | TRBJ1-2 | TRBD1 | TRBV16
TGTGCCAGCAGCTTAGCTATGACAGCATCACGAGCTTTCTTT | CASSLAMTASRAFF | NA | TRBJ1-1 | NA | TRBV7-2
TGTGCCAGCAGCCAAACAGGGTTGAACACTGAAGCTTTCTTT | CASSQTGLNTEAFF | NA | TRBJ1-1 | NA | TRBV6-2/TRBV6-3
TGTGCCAGCAGCCCCTTGGATGAGCAGTACTTC | CASSPLDEQYF | NA | TRBJ2-7 | NA | TRBV14